This T cell receptor beta chain came from a study of STAT5B mutations in CD4+ large granular lymphocyte leukemia. Points from the study as a whole: 8/27 top patient clones versus 2/35 control clones were TRBV06-family.

CDR3 length equals 12 residues. CDR1 and CDR2 (germline): SNHLY, FYNNEI. V was pared by 7 bases and J by 3 bases, with 8 bases between. This clone is a singleton in its sample. Antigen unknown. Sequencing used immunoSEQ multiplex PCR; TCRdb keeps in-frame clones, though not all of them. The table includes more than 30,000 clones, 78% detected once. The receptor comes from a human donor in good health. The sequenced material came from CD4+ T cells from blood buffy coats. The genes are TRBV2 and TRBJ2-3; D gene uncertain. The CDR3: CASKGWTDTQYF. The CDR3 nucleotides are TGTGCCAGCAAAGGCTGGACAGATACGCAGTATTTT.